This TCR beta chain was recovered during a study of blood T cell repertoires in COVID-19. Study as a whole: Acute and convalescent COVID-19 specimens originated in the United States, Italy and Spain. PBMCs, B-cell-depleted T cells, or T cells provided the cDNA or gDNA that made up the material.

In the original processing: Cell counts per sample came from amplifying reference gene primers. TCRdb's table, derived via immunoSEQ multiplex PCR, lists solely in-frame clones and lacks some. The D gene and trimming were derived from the DNA, and the V and J assignments and clone size from that table. Of roughly 190,000 clones in the sample, around 90% were seen once. V was pared by 7 bases and J by 7 bases, with 6 bases of the junction left unmatched. Per the germline V gene, CDR1 is MDHEN and CDR2 is SYDVKM. The CDR3 contains 14 residues. Sequenced material: peripheral blood. The chain couples TRBV28 to TRBJ1-6; TRBD1 matches 8 bases. This clonotype originated in a man aged 40-49 years with active or convalescent COVID-19. CDR3 bases: TGTGCCAGCACGACAGGGGTCGGCAATTCACCCCTCCACTTT. It encodes CASTTGVGNSPLHF.